This T cell receptor (beta chain) came from a study of Graves' ophthalmopathy and Graves' hyperthyroidism. The sample holds many counts of this clonotype. The authors amplified TCR beta CDR3 regions from RNA transcripts. A first-round RT-PCR used HTBI primers, followed by a second-round multiplex PCR. MiXCR, applied by TCRdb to the multiplex PCR reads, yields one record per CDR3 protein. The table has some 380,000 distinct CDR3 sequences, 15% to 17% seen once; the top ten hold about 7%. The TCR sequence derives from a woman aged 18-35 years with stable Graves' hyperthyroidism. The material sequenced was peripheral blood.

This chain's CDR3 is CASRGGGSNQPQHF. The CDR3 coding sequence is TGTGCCAGCAGAGGGGGGGGTAGCAATCAGCCCCAGCATTTT. The chain is built from TRBV11-3 and TRBJ1-5, with a possible D match to TRBD1 (6 bases). Germline CDR1 is SGHNT and CDR2 is YENEEA. V lost 6 bases and J 0 bases, leaving 9 bases between the germline ends. The CDR3 is 14 amino acids.